This T cell receptor beta chain is drawn from a study of control samples from healthy donors and cancer patients. Method: immunoSEQ multiplex PCR; TCRdb's copy keeps in-frame clones and lacks some. The sample holds about 170,000 clones, about nine tenths seen once. The CDR3 length is 13 residues. Germline V lookup: CDR1 GTSNPN, CDR2 SVGIG (reference sequence). V gave up 0 bases and J gave up 4 bases, with 8 bases separating them. The sequenced sample was blood. The chain has TRBV30 and TRBJ2-3, with D perhaps TRBD2 (5 bases). The source is a young woman in good health. CDR3 in DNA: TGTGCCTGGAGTGTTCGGGGTCCAGATACGCAGTATTTT. Translation gives CAWSVRGPDTQYF.